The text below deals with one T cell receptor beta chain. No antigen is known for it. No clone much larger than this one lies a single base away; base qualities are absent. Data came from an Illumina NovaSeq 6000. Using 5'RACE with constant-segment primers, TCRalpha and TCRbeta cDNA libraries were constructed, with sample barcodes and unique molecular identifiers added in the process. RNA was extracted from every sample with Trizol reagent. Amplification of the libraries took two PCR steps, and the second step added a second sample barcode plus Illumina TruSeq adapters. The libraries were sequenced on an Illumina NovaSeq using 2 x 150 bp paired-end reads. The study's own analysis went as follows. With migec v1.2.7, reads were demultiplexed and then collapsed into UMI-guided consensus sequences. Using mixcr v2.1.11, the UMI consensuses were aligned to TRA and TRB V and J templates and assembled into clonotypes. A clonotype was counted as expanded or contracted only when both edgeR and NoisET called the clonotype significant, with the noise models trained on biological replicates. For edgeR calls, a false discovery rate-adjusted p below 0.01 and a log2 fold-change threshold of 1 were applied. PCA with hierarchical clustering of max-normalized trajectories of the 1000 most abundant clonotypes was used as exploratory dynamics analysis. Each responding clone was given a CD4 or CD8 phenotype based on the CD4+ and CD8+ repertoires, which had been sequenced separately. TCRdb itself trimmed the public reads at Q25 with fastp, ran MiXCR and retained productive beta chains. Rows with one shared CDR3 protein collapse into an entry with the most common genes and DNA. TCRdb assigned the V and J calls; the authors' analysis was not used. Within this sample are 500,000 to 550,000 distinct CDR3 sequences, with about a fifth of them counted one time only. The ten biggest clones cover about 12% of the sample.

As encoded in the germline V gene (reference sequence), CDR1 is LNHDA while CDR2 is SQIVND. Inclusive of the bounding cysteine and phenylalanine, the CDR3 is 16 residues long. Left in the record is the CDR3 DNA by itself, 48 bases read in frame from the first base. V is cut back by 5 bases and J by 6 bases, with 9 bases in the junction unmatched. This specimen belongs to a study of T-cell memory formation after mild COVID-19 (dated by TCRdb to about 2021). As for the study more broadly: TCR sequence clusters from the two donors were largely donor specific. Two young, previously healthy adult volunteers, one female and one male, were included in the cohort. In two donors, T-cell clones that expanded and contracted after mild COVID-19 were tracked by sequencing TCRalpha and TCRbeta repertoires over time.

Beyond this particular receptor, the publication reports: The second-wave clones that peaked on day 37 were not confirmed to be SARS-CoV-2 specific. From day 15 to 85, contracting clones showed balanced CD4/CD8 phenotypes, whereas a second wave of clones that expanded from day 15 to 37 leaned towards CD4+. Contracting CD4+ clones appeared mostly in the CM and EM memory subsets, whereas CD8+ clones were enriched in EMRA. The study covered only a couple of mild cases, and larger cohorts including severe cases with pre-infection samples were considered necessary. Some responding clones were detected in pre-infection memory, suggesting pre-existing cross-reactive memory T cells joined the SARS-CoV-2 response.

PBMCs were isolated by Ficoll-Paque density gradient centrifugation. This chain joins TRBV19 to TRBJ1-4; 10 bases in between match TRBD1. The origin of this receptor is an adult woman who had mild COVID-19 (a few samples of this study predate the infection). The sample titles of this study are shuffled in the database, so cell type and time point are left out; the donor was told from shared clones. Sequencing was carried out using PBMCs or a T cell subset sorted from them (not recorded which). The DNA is TGTGCCAGTAGTGGACGACAGGGGGCTCGTTATGAAAAACTGTTTTTT. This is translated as CASSGRQGARYEKLFF. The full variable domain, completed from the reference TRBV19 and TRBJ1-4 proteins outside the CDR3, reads DGGITQSPKYLFRKEGQNVTLSCEQNLNHDAMYWYRQDPGQGLRLIYYSQIVNDFQKGDIAEGYSVSREKKESFPLTVTSAQKNPTAFYLCASSGRQGARYEKLFFGSGTQLSVL.